This passage covers 28 T cell receptor beta chains from one sample sequenced in a study of OX40 agonist ivuxolimab in advanced cancers. Sequencing was performed with immunoSEQ multiplex PCR; in TCRdb, only in-frame clones are kept and a portion is missing. The table has approximately 83,000 clones, about 85% seen once. Sequences were derived from CD4+ or CD8+ T cells sorted from blood, sampled in a trial of the OX40 agonist ivuxolimab. The source is an adult with an advanced solid tumor such as melanoma, head and neck, liver or kidney cancer.

This rearrangement joins TRBV10-3 to TRBJ2-3; D gene ambiguous. The CDR3 consists of 12 residues. The germline CDR1 and CDR2 sequences are ENHRY and SYGVKD. Trimming took off 0 bases at V and 6 bases at J, with 4 bases between the two ends. Here the CDR3 DNA reads TGTGCCATCAGTGAGTCTAGGGATACGCAGTATTTT. Translation: CAISESRDTQYF.

This clone was recorded a few times. The chain joins TRBV9 to TRBJ1-2; a possible D gene is TRBD1 (5 bases). V lost 2 bases to trimming and J lost 4 bases, with 9 bases between them. Germline V gives CDR1 SGDLS, CDR2 YYNGEE. The CDR3 covers 13 residues. The CDR3 loop reads CASSVGALYGYTF. The CDR3 coding sequence is TGTGCCAGCAGCGTCGGGGCCCTCTATGGCTACACCTTC.

J is TRBJ1-6 and V is TRBV7-9; D call uncertain. Looked up from germline, CDR1 is SEHNR and CDR2 is FQNEAQ (reference sequence). This CDR3 has 15 amino acids. Trimming took 5 bases from V and 7 from J, leaving 15 bases between them. CDR3 sequence reads: CASSALSTDNSPLHF. CDR3 in DNA: TGTGCCAGCAGCGCCCTTTCGACTGACAATTCACCCCTCCACTTT. Full variable domain (rest looked up from reference TRBV7-9 and TRBJ1-6): DTGVSQNPRHKITKRGQNVTFRCDPISEHNRLYWYRQTLGQGPEFLTYFQNEAQLEKSRLLSDRFSAERPKGSFSTLEIQRTEQGDSAMYLCASSALSTDNSPLHFGNGTRLTVT.

Ten or more counts support this clone. The chain has TRBV11-3 and TRBJ2-1, with 16 bases identical to TRBD2. The CDR3 is 16 residues long. Per germline, CDR1 SGHNT and CDR2 YENEEA. V dropped 5 bases and J dropped 6; count of bases not matched to a gene: 4. The chain's CDR3 is CASSLGTSGGGNEQFF. The CDR3 nucleotides read TGTGCCAGCAGCCTAGGGACTAGCGGGGGGGGCAATGAGCAGTTCTTC. The complete variable domain, with remaining parts taken from reference TRBV11-3 and TRBJ2-1, reads EAGVVQSPRYKIIEKKQPVAFWCNPISGHNTLYWYLQNLGQGPELLIRYENEEAVDDSQLPKDRFSAERLKGVDSTLKIQPAELGDSAVYLCASSLGTSGGGNEQFFGPGTRLTVL.

This chain joins TRBV7-3 and TRBJ2-3, with 11 bases fitting TRBD2. The CDR3 covers 17 residues. From germline, CDR1 is SGHTA and CDR2 FQGTGA. J was trimmed by 5 bases and V by 4 bases; bases with no gene match: 11. CDR3 sequence reads: CASSSYPTSGKGDTQYF. DNA for the CDR3: TGTGCCAGCAGCTCCTATCCGACTAGCGGGAAGGGAGATACGCAGTATTTT.

This clone showed up just once. CDR3 bases: TGTGCCAGCAGCCCCCAGACAGGGGGCGGCGAGCAGTACTTC. Encoded protein: CASSPQTGGGEQYF. This chain joins TRBV7-2 and TRBJ2-7; 10 nucleotides align to TRBD1. Germline V gene data show CDR1 as SGHTA and CDR2 as FQGNSA. The CDR3 loop spans 14 amino acids. V trimming: 5 bases; J trimming: 6 bases; junction bases outside the gene matches: 7.

The V and J genes are TRBV30 and TRBJ1-1; no clear D gene. This CDR3 is 15 amino acids long. With 0 bases removed from V and 0 bases from J, the gap between germline ends came to 11 bases. Germline loops: CDR1 GTSNPN, CDR2 SVGIG (reference sequence). The CDR3 DNA sequence: TGTGCCTGGAGTGTCCTAGGGCAGATGAACACTGAAGCTTTCTTT. Translated, it gives CAWSVLGQMNTEAFF. Filled out from reference TRBV30 and TRBJ1-1, the complete variable domain reads SQTIHQWPATLVQPVGSPLSLECTVEGTSNPNLYWYRQAAGRGLQLLFYSVGIGQISSEVPQNLSASRPQDRQFILSSKKLLLSDSGFYLCAWSVLGQMNTEAFFGQGTRLTVV.

This chain connects TRBV7-3 to TRBJ1-1; the match to TRBD1 covers 7 bases. Trimming at V came to 6 bases and at J to 5 bases, leaving 9 bases not matched to a gene. Per the germline V gene, CDR1 is SGHTA and CDR2 is FQGTGA. CDR3 size: 14 residues. The CDR3 coding sequence is TGTGCCAGCAGGCGAACAGGGGTGAGAACTGAAGCTTTCTTT. It yields the protein CASRRTGVRTEAFF.

CDR3 in DNA: TGTGCCAGCAGTGAAGCGTGGCTACAACATACGCAGTATTTT. Protein sequence: CASSEAWLQHTQYF. This chain connects TRBV2 to TRBJ2-3; D remains ambiguous. This CDR3 comprises 14 residues. Between the trimmed V and J ends, which lost 0 bases and 7 bases, there was a span of 11 bases. Germline V gene data show CDR1 as SNHLY and CDR2 as FYNNEI.

J is TRBJ2-3 and V is TRBV18, with a possible D match to TRBD2 (6 bases). Germline CDR1 and CDR2: KGHSH and LQKENI. The germline V and J ends were trimmed by 3 bases and 4 bases, with 17 bases remaining between them. This CDR3 region has 16 residues. This CDR3 reads CASSPVGGGAPDTQYF. CDR3 bases: TGTGCCAGCTCACCCGTGGGGGGAGGCGCCCCAGATACGCAGTATTTT.

V is TRBV6-5 and J is TRBJ1-5; TRBD1 is a possible D gene (6 bases). Germline assignment: CDR1 MNHEY and CDR2 SVGAGI. Trimming removed 2 bases from V and 5 bases from J, with 13 bases in between. The CDR3 is made up of 15 amino acids. This chain's CDR3 is CASSYIGGGDQPQHF. The DNA for the CDR3 is TGTGCCAGCAGTTACATAGGGGGGGGAGATCAGCCCCAGCATTTT.

The CDR3 sequence: CASSPRLGAGGYTF. The CDR3 DNA reads as TGTGCCAGCAGTCCCCGTTTAGGGGCCGGAGGCTACACCTTC. The rearrangement uses TRBV13 and TRBJ1-2; D is perhaps TRBD1 (5 bases). Germline V CDR1 and CDR2: PRHDT, FYEKMQ (reference sequence). The length of the CDR3 is 14 residues. The germline V and J ends were trimmed by 6 bases and 8 bases, with 19 bases remaining between them.

This clone was detected only once. The J gene is TRBJ2-2, the V gene TRBV5-1, with D perhaps TRBD2 (5 bases). The CDR3 has 17 amino acids. CDR1 and CDR2 (germline): SGHRS, YFSETQ. V was trimmed by 1 base and J by 0 bases, leaving 13 bases between them. CDR3 sequence: CASSLKFGSPNTGELFF. The CDR3 DNA reads as TGCGCCAGCAGCTTGAAATTTGGGAGTCCGAACACCGGGGAGCTGTTTTTT.

The chain is built from TRBV4-3 and TRBJ1-2; D ambiguous. CDR3 length equals 14 residues. Germline V gives CDR1 LGHNA, CDR2 YSLEER. Trimming took 0 bases from V and 5 from J, leaving 10 bases between them. The CDR3 sequence is CASSQDGEGYGYTF. The CDR3 coding sequence is TGCGCCAGCAGCCAAGACGGGGAAGGGTATGGCTACACCTTC.

This sequence joins TRBV9 and TRBJ2-3; D unclear. The CDR3 runs 13 residues. Per the germline V gene, CDR1 is SGDLS and CDR2 is YYNGEE. The V and J ends lost 2 bases and 3 bases respectively, with 7 bases between them. The CDR3 bases are TGTGCCAGCAGCGTTGTCAGGACAGATACGCAGTATTTT. It is translated as CASSVVRTDTQYF.

This sequence joins TRBV5-5 and TRBJ1-2; D is undetermined. V gave up 2 bases and J gave up 1 base, with 9 bases separating them. CDR1 and CDR2 from the germline V gene are SGHKS and YYEKEE (reference sequence). The CDR3 covers 14 residues. Here the CDR3 DNA reads TGTGCCAGCAGCTTAGGGTCAGATAACTATGGCTACACCTTC. Translation: CASSLGSDNYGYTF.

The chain recombines TRBV6-6 with TRBJ2-7, with 8 nucleotides matching TRBD1. Trimming at V came to 2 bases and at J to 3 bases, leaving 0 bases not matched to a gene. Germline loops: CDR1 MNHNY, CDR2 SVGAGI (reference sequence). The CDR3 is 13 amino acids. CDR3 bases: TGTGCCAGCAGTTACGACAGGGGCTACGAGCAGTACTTC. This translates into CASSYDRGYEQYF.

This chain uses TRBV7-9 with TRBJ1-4; D gene unclear. The CDR3 runs 14 residues. The V and J ends lost 5 bases and 13 bases respectively, with 20 bases between them. Germline V gives CDR1 SEHNR, CDR2 FQNEAQ (reference sequence). For the CDR3, the DNA is TGTGCCAGCAGCAGAGAAGTCGGGCCAGCAGGACTGTTTTTT. Residues: CASSREVGPAGLFF.

This clone was observed a single time. The V and J genes are TRBV19 and TRBJ1-1; no clear D. V lost 7 bases, J lost 0 bases, and 9 bases lay in between. This CDR3 has 13 residues. Germline V gives CDR1 LNHDA, CDR2 SQIVND (reference sequence). DNA of the CDR3: TGTGCCAGTACCCCACAGATGAACACTGAAGCTTTCTTT. The encoded protein is CASTPQMNTEAFF.

The CDR3 nucleotides read TGTGCCAGCAGTGAAAACAGCAATTCCTATGGCTACACCTTC. This sequence encodes CASSENSNSYGYTF. This chain connects TRBV2 to TRBJ1-2; the D is unclear. The CDR3 runs 14 residues. V lost 2 bases and J lost 4, with 11 bases in between. Germline assignment: CDR1 SNHLY and CDR2 FYNNEI. Full variable domain (remainder filled in from reference TRBV2 and TRBJ1-2): EPEVTQTPSHQVTQMGQEVILRCVPISNHLYFYWYRQILGQKVEFLVSFYNNEISEKSEIFDDQFSVERPDGSNFTLKIRSTKLEDSAMYFCASSENSNSYGYTFGSGTRLTVV.

The chain recombines TRBV9 with TRBJ2-3; the match to TRBD2 covers 12 bases. J was trimmed by 4 bases and V by 3 bases; bases with no gene match: 3. The CDR3 consists of 15 residues. Germline CDR1 reads SGDLS; CDR2 reads YYNGEE. CDR3 coding DNA: TGTGCCAGCAGCGCCAGACTAGCGGGGGCAGATACGCAGTATTTT. This sequence encodes CASSARLAGADTQYF.

This clone showed up just a few times. The rearrangement joins TRBV5-4 to TRBJ2-3, with 7 positions matching TRBD2. V lost 4 bases, J lost 1 base, and 9 bases stayed unmatched. There are 16 residues in the CDR3. CDR1 and CDR2 from the germline V gene are SGHNT and YYREEE (reference sequence). This CDR3 is CASSLKAGRGTDTQYF. The CDR3 nucleotides are TGTGCCAGCAGCCTAAAAGCGGGGCGAGGCACAGATACGCAGTATTTT.

This clone was picked up many times. This sequence joins TRBV2 and TRBJ1-1; 7 nucleotides agree with TRBD1. The V segment lost 6 bases and the J segment 6 bases; nucleotides outside the gene matches: 13. The CDR3 is 15 residues long. CDR1 and CDR2 (germline): SNHLY, FYNNEI. DNA for the CDR3: TGTGCCAGCAGCTCTAGGACAGGTTCGGGTCCTGAAGCTTTCTTT. Translating it yields CASSSRTGSGPEAFF.

Details on this clone: No conserved phenylalanine or tryptophan ends this CDR3, so it is likely a read error. It is unclear where the CDR3 begins or ends on the DNA, so no DNA is shown, and the CDR3 is as TCRdb lists it. The chain joins TRBV5-3 to TRBJ2-7; the DNA was not compared with TRBD2, the D call given in the table. TRBV5-3 is classed as an ORF, of uncertain function. From its first to its last residue, the CDR3 has 10 amino acids. The CDR3 loop reads CARSIRVGWC.

This chain joins TRBV11-2 and TRBJ2-5; D uncertain. CDR1 is SGHAT and CDR2 is FQNNGV in the germline V gene. This CDR3 spans 14 amino acids. Between the trimmed V and J ends, which lost 1 base and 5 bases, there was a span of 11 bases. As DNA, the CDR3 is TGTGCCAGCAGCTTAGCTGGGTTCAGGGAGACCCAGTACTTC. It translates to CASSLAGFRETQYF.

The CDR3 spells CASSLGTSGSTHTDTQYF. For the CDR3, the DNA is TGTGCCAGCAGCTTGGGGACTAGCGGGAGTACGCACACAGATACGCAGTATTTT. The chain recombines TRBV7-9 with TRBJ2-3; 14 bases agree with TRBD2. V lost 3 bases, J lost 2 bases, and 7 bases stayed unmatched. From germline, CDR1 is SEHNR and CDR2 FQNEAQ (reference sequence). This CDR3 has 18 residues.

The chain employs TRBV7-3 and TRBJ2-1; TRBD1 matches at 7 bases. CDR1 is SGHTA and CDR2 is FQGTGA in the germline V gene. V gave up 1 base and J gave up 8 bases; unmatched junction bases: 5. CDR3 length: 14 amino acids. CDR3 amino acids: CASSLNIGGDEQFF. CDR3 coding DNA: TGTGCCAGCAGCTTAAATATAGGGGGCGATGAGCAGTTCTTC. The whole variable domain, remainder taken from reference TRBV7-3 and TRBJ2-1, is GAGVSQTPSNKVTEKGKYVELRCDPISGHTALYWYRQSLGQGPEFLIYFQGTGAADDSGLPNDRFFAVRPEGSVSTLKIQRTERGDSAVYLCASSLNIGGDEQFFGPGTRLTVL.

This clone is classed as medium-sized. Other DNA variants within this sample encode the same CDR3. The chain employs TRBV9 and TRBJ1-3; possibly TRBD1 for D (6 bases). The germline V gene has CDR1 SGDLS and CDR2 YYNGEE. The CDR3 loop spans 15 amino acids. Trimming shortened V by 0 bases and J by 0 bases, and 7 bases separated the two germline ends. The CDR3 region is CASSVGRGSGNTIYF. Written as DNA, the CDR3 is TGTGCCAGCAGCGTAGGCAGGGGCTCTGGAAACACCATATATTTT.